The text below deals with one T cell receptor (beta chain). V gave up 0 bases and J gave up 0 bases, with 10 bases separating them. CDR3 length equals 16 residues. Looked up from germline, CDR1 is LGHNA and CDR2 is YSLEER. Clones were read by immunoSEQ multiplex PCR, and TCRdb kept only the in-frame ones, dropping some. The repertoire holds over 110,000 clones, with about 92% as singletons. These data belong to a study of T cell responses to AZD1222 COVID-19 vaccine. The sample in question was peripheral blood, obtained on day 0 of AZD1222 vaccination. This clonotype originated in an adult in good health. V usage is TRBV4-3 and J usage is TRBJ2-3; TRBD2 might be the D (5 bases). The CDR3 region is CASSQDASSSTDTQYF. The DNA for the CDR3 is TGCGCCAGCAGCCAAGACGCTAGCTCTAGCACAGATACGCAGTATTTT.